One and the same sample provided the 22 T cell receptor beta chains below, sequenced in a study of cytomegalovirus exposure and HLA in healthy donors. Clones were read by immunoSEQ multiplex PCR, and TCRdb kept only the in-frame ones, dropping some. Among some 150,000 clones listed, about nine tenths were seen once. Sequenced material: PBMCs. The receptors were sampled from a man between 18 and 35 years old in good health and CMV-seronegative.

CDR3 nucleotide sequence: TGTGCCAGCAGTTTATCAGGGACAGCCAACTATGGCTACACCTTC. Amino acids: CASSLSGTANYGYTF. The rearrangement uses TRBV27 and TRBJ1-2; 7 nucleotides match TRBD1. The trim removed 0 bases at V and 2 bases at J, leaving 3 bases unmatched. Germline V gives CDR1 MNHEY, CDR2 SMNVEV (reference sequence). The CDR3 loop spans 15 amino acids.

The rearrangement joins TRBV7-2 to TRBJ2-1, with TRBD2 identical over 7 bases. Germline CDR1 is SGHTA and CDR2 is FQGNSA. The CDR3 extends over 15 amino acids. J gave up 6 bases and V 7 bases, and 12 bases lay outside the gene matches. CDR3 nucleotides: TGTGCCAGCACTCCTGGGGGGGGAGTAATCAATGAGCAGTTCTTC. It is translated as CASTPGGGVINEQFF.

As regards this clone: The junction departs from the called germline gene at one end, perhaps through a read error. The V gene is TRBV7-3, the J gene TRBJ1-1, with D hard to call. The CDR3 covers 12 residues. From germline, CDR1 is SGHTA and CDR2 FQGTGA. CDR3 nucleotide sequence: TGTGCCAGCAGCCCCAAAAACACGGAAGCTTTCTTT. Amino acids: CASSPKNTEAFF.

The chain combines TRBV19 with TRBJ1-5; 8 nucleotides line up with TRBD1. The germline V gene encodes CDR1 LNHDA and CDR2 SQIVND (reference sequence). V was pared by 6 bases and J by 0 bases, with 7 bases of the junction left unmatched. The length of the CDR3 is 16 residues. The CDR3 loop is CASRGQEPYSNQPQHF. The CDR3 region has the DNA TGTGCCAGTAGGGGACAGGAACCTTATAGCAATCAGCCCCAGCATTTT.

The rearrangement links TRBV6-1 to TRBJ2-7, with a weak D call TRBD1 (6 bases). The CDR3 is 13 residues long. The V end lost 7 bases, the J end lost 1 base, and 11 bases lay between the germline ends. The germline gives CDR1 MNHNS, CDR2 SASEGT. The CDR3 reads CASIDRSSYEQYV. CDR3 nucleotide sequence: TGTGCCAGCATCGACAGGTCGTCCTACGAGCAGTACGTC.

This rearrangement joins TRBV18 to TRBJ2-5; TRBD2 is a possible D gene (6 bases). The CDR3 has 14 residues. Germline lookup yields CDR1 KGHSH and CDR2 LQKENI. Trimming cost V 0 bases and J 3 bases, with 8 bases left between them. The CDR3 sequence: CASSPPEGKETQYF. The CDR3 DNA sequence: TGTGCCAGCTCACCACCGGAGGGAAAAGAGACCCAGTACTTC.

This rearrangement joins TRBV29-1 to TRBJ2-1; D gene ambiguous. The CDR3 is 12 residues long. Trimming removed 6 bases at V and 7 bases at J, with 13 bases between. In germline, CDR1 is SQVTM, CDR2 ANQGSEA. CDR3 amino acids: CSVTWAGNEQFF. In nucleotides, the CDR3 is TGCAGCGTGACCTGGGCCGGAAATGAGCAGTTCTTC.

This clone has more than one count but fewer than ten. The rearrangement uses TRBV19 and TRBJ1-5; D call uncertain. CDR1 is LNHDA and CDR2 is SQIVND in the germline V gene (reference sequence). Trimming stripped 8 bases from V and 0 bases from J, with 11 bases between. The CDR3 length is 14 residues. The CDR3 region has the DNA TGTGCCAGTGGCAGGAGGGATAGCAATCAGCCCCAGCATTTT. Protein product: CASGRRDSNQPQHF.

The chain joins TRBV6-6 to TRBJ1-4; D gene unclear. V was pared by 2 bases and J by 8 bases, with 9 bases between. Germline V gene sequence: CDR1 MNHNY, CDR2 SVGAGI (reference sequence). The CDR3 is 13 amino acids. CDR3 sequence reads: CASSYLGSEKLFF. The CDR3 DNA sequence: TGTGCCAGCAGTTACCTGGGTAGCGAAAAACTGTTTTTT.

The chain uses TRBV9 and TRBJ2-1, with 7 bases identical to TRBD1. V shed 4 bases and J 7 bases; nucleotides not matched to a gene: 14. This CDR3 has 16 amino acids. Per germline, CDR1 SGDLS and CDR2 YYNGEE. The CDR3 DNA follows: TGTGCCAGCAGCTCCATTCTTGACAGGGTAGGGAATGAGCAGTTCTTC. Translating it yields CASSSILDRVGNEQFF.

This clone was seen a handful of times. V usage is TRBV12-5 and J usage is TRBJ1-5; no firm D call. CDR3 size: 14 residues. In germline, CDR1 is LGHNT, CDR2 FRNRAP. V lost 6 bases to trimming and J lost 4 bases, with 13 bases between them. CDR3 sequence: CASGPPGSNQPQHF. CDR3 nucleotides: TGTGCTAGTGGCCCTCCTGGTAGTAATCAGCCCCAGCATTTT.

The chain has TRBV6-1 and TRBJ2-3; no clear D. The CDR3 is made up of 12 amino acids. Trimming shortened V by 10 bases and J by 2 bases, and 10 bases separated the two germline ends. CDR1 is MNHNS, CDR2 SASEGT, per germline. CDR3: CATAPYTDTQYF. The CDR3 DNA sequence: TGTGCCACCGCCCCCTACACAGATACGCAGTATTTT.

This clone is a singleton in its sample. V and J are TRBV5-1 and TRBJ2-1, with TRBD2 identical over 14 bases. J gave up 9 bases and V 0 bases, and 2 bases lay outside the gene matches. Germline V gene lookup returns CDR1 SGHRS and CDR2 YFSETQ. The CDR3 consists of 15 residues. The CDR3 nucleotides are TGCGCCAGCAGCTTGGGACTAGCGGGAGGGGCTGAGCAGTTCTTC. It specifies CASSLGLAGGAEQFF.

The chain is built from TRBV6-1 and TRBJ2-3; D is unresolved. Germline CDR1 and CDR2: MNHNS and SASEGT. V lost 5 bases to trimming and J lost 4 bases, with 10 bases between them. The CDR3 totals 13 residues. The CDR3 spells CASSSVAPDTQYF. The CDR3 coding sequence is TGTGCCAGCAGTTCTGTAGCCCCAGATACGCAGTATTTT.

This clone was counted a single time. The chain recombines TRBV4-1 with TRBJ2-1; the D gene is possibly TRBD1 (5 bases). V lost 1 base, J lost 16 bases, and 20 bases lay in between. The CDR3 spans 14 residues. Germline V gene data show CDR1 as MGHRA and CDR2 as YSYEKL. CDR3 region: CASSQVPLNRGLFF. Written as DNA, the CDR3 is TGCGCCAGCAGCCAAGTCCCCTTAAATAGGGGCTTATTCTTC.

In its sample, this clone was seen a few times. This rearrangement joins TRBV5-1 to TRBJ1-1; TRBD1 is a possible D gene (5 bases). The CDR3 totals 14 residues. With 0 bases removed from V and 3 bases from J, the gap between germline ends came to 9 bases. CDR1 and CDR2 (germline): SGHRS, YFSETQ. CDR3 bases: TGCGCCAGCAGCTTGGCCGGGGGGTACACTGAAGCTTTCTTT. Translated, it gives CASSLAGGYTEAFF. The variable domain in full, with the rest retrieved from reference TRBV5-1 and TRBJ1-1, is KAGVTQTPRYLIKTRGQQVTLSCSPISGHRSVSWYQQTPGQGLQFLFEYFSETQRNKGNFPGRFSGRQFSNSRSEMNVSTLELGDSALYLCASSLAGGYTEAFFGQGTRLTVV.

The chain carries TRBV10-1 and TRBJ2-1, with 10 positions matching TRBD2. CDR1 and CDR2 (germline): WNHNN, SYGVQD (reference sequence). The V gene end was trimmed by 6 bases and the J gene end by 0 bases; junction bases not matched to a gene: 11. The CDR3 covers 18 residues. The CDR3 protein is CASSEAGLAGDSYNEQFF. CDR3 in DNA: TGCGCCAGCAGCGAAGCAGGGCTAGCGGGGGACTCCTACAATGAGCAGTTCTTC.

This rearrangement joins TRBV7-6 to TRBJ2-2, with no clear D. CDR3 length: 14 amino acids. CDR1 is SGHVS, CDR2 FNYEAQ, per germline. The V gene lost 1 base and the J gene lost 3 bases, with 6 bases spanning the gap. CDR3: CASSLVLDTGELFF. CDR3 bases: TGTGCCAGCAGCTTAGTCCTCGACACCGGGGAGCTGTTTTTT.

This chain uses TRBV2 with TRBJ2-1; 8 bases line up with TRBD1. Germline loops: CDR1 SNHLY, CDR2 FYNNEI. The V and J ends lost 5 bases and 0 bases, in that order; junction bases with no gene match: 6. The CDR3 extends over 16 amino acids. The CDR3 protein is CASSTQGQGSYNEQFF. CDR3 coding DNA: TGTGCCAGCAGTACACAAGGACAGGGCTCCTACAATGAGCAGTTCTTC.

V gene TRBV19 combines with J gene TRBJ2-5; 7 nucleotides align to TRBD1. CDR1 is LNHDA and CDR2 is SQIVND in the germline V gene (reference sequence). The CDR3 is 16 residues long. V gave up 6 bases and J gave up 2 bases; unmatched junction bases: 12. CDR3 DNA: TGTGCCAGTAGCTTTATACCGGGACAGAGGCAAGAGACCCAGTACTTC. Encoded protein: CASSFIPGQRQETQYF.

The rearrangement links TRBV11-2 to TRBJ2-3; TRBD2 matches at 7 bases. The CDR3 extends over 16 amino acids. Germline CDR1 and CDR2: SGHAT and FQNNGV. Trimming cost V 5 bases and J 0 bases; bases outside gene matches: 8. CDR3 residues: CASSPGERGSTDTQYF. The CDR3 coding sequence is TGTGCCAGCAGCCCGGGAGAGCGGGGTAGCACAGATACGCAGTATTTT.

This clone was observed a single time. This chain connects TRBV7-9 to TRBJ2-7; 15 positions match TRBD2. V gave up 5 bases and J gave up 3 bases; unmatched junction bases: 11. Germline assignment: CDR1 SEHNR and CDR2 FQNEAQ (reference sequence). This CDR3 is 18 amino acids long. The DNA of the CDR3 is TGTGCCAGCAGCGGGACGGGACTAGCGGGAGGCCAACTCTACGAGCAGTACGTC. It encodes CASSGTGLAGGQLYEQYV.